A single sample is the source of the 30 T cell receptor beta chains below, sequenced in a study of blood T cell repertoires in COVID-19. This table comes from immunoSEQ multiplex PCR, and its TCRdb copy is limited to in-frame clones, with some not included. The table includes roughly 230,000 clones, about 85% detected once. Material for sequencing was peripheral blood. These receptor sequences come from a middle-aged man with acute or convalescent COVID-19.

The rearrangement links TRBV29-1 to TRBJ1-1; TRBD1 matches 10 bases. CDR1 is SQVTM, CDR2 ANQGSEA, per germline. The length of the CDR3 is 14 residues. The V and J ends lost 5 bases and 1 base, in that order; junction bases with no gene match: 4. In DNA, the CDR3 is TGCAGCGTTAGACAGGGGGCTGCGAACACTGAAGCTTTCTTT. This codes for CSVRQGAANTEAFF.

This clone appeared a few times. This chain connects TRBV7-9 to TRBJ1-1, with D uncertain. Trimming removed 5 bases at V and 1 base at J, with 5 bases between. This CDR3 spans 12 amino acids. The germline CDR1 and CDR2 sequences are SEHNR and FQNEAQ (reference sequence). The CDR3 is CASSNKNTEAFF. As DNA, the CDR3 is TGTGCCAGCAGCAACAAGAACACTGAAGCTTTCTTT. Combining the CDR3 with reference TRBV7-9 and TRBJ1-1 gives the whole variable domain DTGVSQNPRHKITKRGQNVTFRCDPISEHNRLYWYRQTLGQGPEFLTYFQNEAQLEKSRLLSDRFSAERPKGSFSTLEIQRTEQGDSAMYLCASSNKNTEAFFGQGTRLTVV.

This clone was seen a few times. This chain connects TRBV9 to TRBJ2-1; 9 bases are a match to TRBD2. With 0 bases clipped from V and 7 bases from J, the junction kept 8 bases outside the gene matches. The CDR3 consists of 16 residues. Germline CDR1 is SGDLS and CDR2 is YYNGEE. The CDR3 is CASSVARLAEGNEQFF. As DNA, the CDR3 is TGTGCCAGCAGCGTAGCTCGACTAGCGGAAGGTAATGAGCAGTTCTTC. Full variable domain (remainder filled in from reference TRBV9 and TRBJ2-1): DSGVTQTPKHLITATGQRVTLRCSPRSGDLSVYWYQQSLDQGLQFLIQYYNGEERAKGNILERFSAQQFPDLHSELNLSSLELGDSALYFCASSVARLAEGNEQFFGPGTRLTVL.

The chain combines TRBV4-3 with TRBJ1-1; 7 nucleotides align to TRBD1. V gave up 0 bases and J gave up 1 base; unmatched junction bases: 2. Germline loops: CDR1 LGHNA, CDR2 YSLEER. CDR3 size: 15 residues. The CDR3 loop is CASSQDYRGNTEAFF. In DNA form, the CDR3 reads TGCGCCAGCAGCCAAGATTACAGGGGGAACACTGAAGCTTTCTTT.

The chain carries TRBV7-2 and TRBJ1-2, with D hard to call. The length of the CDR3 is 14 residues. Germline lookup yields CDR1 SGHTA and CDR2 FQGNSA. The V end was cut by 1 base, the J end by 2 bases, with 8 bases between. The CDR3 nucleotides are TGTGCCAGCAGCTTAGGTTCCAGGAACTATGGCTACACCTTC. This sequence encodes CASSLGSRNYGYTF.

This clone has a handful of counts. This rearrangement joins TRBV12-3 or TRBV12-4 to TRBJ1-1; 9 nucleotides agree with TRBD1. With 6 bases clipped from V and 11 bases from J, the junction kept 7 bases outside the gene matches. The CDR3 sequence is 12 residues long. The CDR3 is CASSYQQGAAFF. The CDR3, as DNA: TGTGCCAGCAGCTACCAACAGGGGGCGGCTTTCTTT.

This clone was seen once. The rearrangement uses TRBV27 and TRBJ2-7, with a weak D call TRBD1 (6 bases). Germline lookup yields CDR1 MNHEY and CDR2 SMNVEV (reference sequence). The CDR3 is made up of 14 amino acids. V gave up 4 bases and J gave up 0 bases, with 10 bases separating them. The CDR3 DNA is TGTGCCAGCAGTTATCAGGGGAGCTCCTACGAGCAGTACTTC. It yields the protein CASSYQGSSYEQYF.

V and J are TRBV6-5 and TRBJ2-2; possible D gene TRBD1, 5 bases. Trimming shortened V by 0 bases and J by 8 bases, and 16 bases separated the two germline ends. CDR3 length equals 16 residues. In germline, CDR1 is MNHEY, CDR2 SVGAGI. The CDR3 DNA sequence: TGTGCCAGCAGTTACTCCGGGCAGGGTATCGCTGGGGAGCTGTTTTTT. Its protein is CASSYSGQGIAGELFF.

This chain joins TRBV5-1 and TRBJ1-6; TRBD1 aligns across 7 bases. This CDR3 contains 15 residues. Trimming removed 4 bases from V and 8 bases from J; junction bases left unmatched: 9. Per germline, CDR1 SGHRS and CDR2 YFSETQ. The CDR3 region has the DNA TGCGCCAGCAGCCCAGCGACAGGGAAGGATTCACCCCTCCACTTT. Translated, it gives CASSPATGKDSPLHF.

In this sample, this clone turned up once. This CDR3 is CASSWNGDNSPLHF. The CDR3 DNA reads TGTGCCAGCAGTTGGAACGGAGATAATTCACCCCTCCACTTT. This chain uses TRBV28 with TRBJ1-6, with unresolved D. This CDR3 spans 14 amino acids. CDR1 and CDR2 from the germline V gene are MDHEN and SYDVKM. V lost 4 bases, J lost 5 bases, and 9 bases lay in between.

There are a few counts of this clone. The CDR3 region is CASSIERELFF. The CDR3 coding sequence is TGTGCCAGCAGCATAGAACGGGAGCTGTTTTTT. The chain uses TRBV5-4 and TRBJ2-2; D remains ambiguous. Trimming shortened V by 4 bases and J by 9 bases, and 7 bases separated the two germline ends. Germline V gene lookup returns CDR1 SGHNT and CDR2 YYREEE (reference sequence). The CDR3 loop spans 11 amino acids.

The chain employs TRBV7-9 and TRBJ1-4; TRBD1 might be the D (5 bases). The CDR3 consists of 15 residues. The V gene lost 5 bases and the J gene lost 8 bases, with 18 bases spanning the gap. Germline CDR1 and CDR2: SEHNR and FQNEAQ (reference sequence). CDR3 residues: CASSPGWGDGEKLFF. Here the CDR3 DNA reads TGTGCCAGCAGCCCAGGTTGGGGGGACGGAGAAAAACTGTTTTTT. Based on the CDR3 plus reference TRBV7-9 and TRBJ1-4, the full variable domain is DTGVSQNPRHKITKRGQNVTFRCDPISEHNRLYWYRQTLGQGPEFLTYFQNEAQLEKSRLLSDRFSAERPKGSFSTLEIQRTEQGDSAMYLCASSPGWGDGEKLFFGSGTQLSVL.

The genes are TRBV7-2 and TRBJ1-2; D may be TRBD1 (5 bases). This CDR3 region has 14 residues. V was clipped by 1 base and J by 4 bases, with 10 bases between them. The V gene's germline CDR1 is SGHTA and CDR2 FQGNSA. The DNA for the CDR3 is TGTGCCAGCAGCTTAGATCAGGGTACCTATGGCTACACCTTC. The encoded protein is CASSLDQGTYGYTF.

The chain recombines TRBV30 with TRBJ2-7, with unresolved D. The CDR3 consists of 11 residues. Germline V lookup: CDR1 GTSNPN, CDR2 SVGIG (reference sequence). Trimming stripped 4 bases from V and 3 bases from J, with 7 bases between. The CDR3 nucleotides read TGTGCCTGGACAGAGGACTACGAGCAGTACTTC. Residues: CAWTEDYEQYF.

The chain couples TRBV19 to TRBJ1-2; 7 bases align to TRBD1. The CDR3 extends over 14 amino acids. Germline loops: CDR1 LNHDA, CDR2 SQIVND (reference sequence). The V segment lost 5 bases and the J segment 4 bases; nucleotides outside the gene matches: 7. The CDR3 protein is CASSETGTAYGYTF. CDR3 nucleotides: TGTGCCAGTAGTGAAACCGGGACAGCCTATGGCTACACCTTC. The full variable domain, its missing parts supplied by reference TRBV19 and TRBJ1-2, is DGGITQSPKYLFRKEGQNVTLSCEQNLNHDAMYWYRQDPGQGLRLIYYSQIVNDFQKGDIAEGYSVSREKKESFPLTVTSAQKNPTAFYLCASSETGTAYGYTFGSGTRLTVV.

The chain links TRBV2 to TRBJ1-2, with D possibly matching TRBD1 (6 bases). The CDR3 is made up of 12 amino acids. Trimming removed 6 bases at V and 12 bases at J, with 17 bases between. Germline loops: CDR1 SNHLY, CDR2 FYNNEI. CDR3 nucleotide sequence: TGTGCCAGCAGCACCGGACAGCCGAGTCACACCTTC. This encodes CASSTGQPSHTF.

J is TRBJ1-2 and V is TRBV7-3; D remains ambiguous. Looked up from germline, CDR1 is SGHTA and CDR2 is FQGTGA. The CDR3 consists of 13 residues. With 0 bases removed from V and 7 bases from J, the gap between germline ends came to 9 bases. The CDR3 DNA is TGTGCCAGCAGCTTAACGTCAGGATCTGGCTACACCTTC. This encodes CASSLTSGSGYTF. The full variable domain, in which reference TRBV7-3 and TRBJ1-2 provide the parts outside the CDR3, is GAGVSQTPSNKVTEKGKYVELRCDPISGHTALYWYRQSLGQGPEFLIYFQGTGAADDSGLPNDRFFAVRPEGSVSTLKIQRTERGDSAVYLCASSLTSGSGYTFGSGTRLTVV.

CDR3 DNA: TGTGCCTGGAGTGTACGGAGGGACGATACGCAGTATTTT. The encoded protein is CAWSVRRDDTQYF. The chain recombines TRBV30 with TRBJ2-3, with TRBD2 as a possible D gene (6 bases). V was shortened by 0 bases and J by 6 bases, with 10 bases between the two germline ends. CDR1 and CDR2 from the germline V gene are GTSNPN and SVGIG (reference sequence). The CDR3 covers 13 residues.

V gene TRBV5-1 combines with J gene TRBJ2-2; TRBD1 matches at 7 bases. The CDR3 totals 16 residues. Germline V lookup: CDR1 SGHRS, CDR2 YFSETQ. J lost 1 base, V lost 4 bases, and 7 bases had no gene match. The CDR3 protein is CASSRAPGGNTGELFF. DNA for the CDR3: TGCGCCAGCAGCCGAGCTCCAGGGGGGAACACCGGGGAGCTGTTTTTT. Full variable domain (rest looked up from reference TRBV5-1 and TRBJ2-2): KAGVTQTPRYLIKTRGQQVTLSCSPISGHRSVSWYQQTPGQGLQFLFEYFSETQRNKGNFPGRFSGRQFSNSRSEMNVSTLELGDSALYLCASSRAPGGNTGELFFGEGSRLTVL.

Only one count was recorded for this clone. The chain links TRBV2 to TRBJ2-1, with a weak D call TRBD1 (6 bases). The CDR3 consists of 13 residues. Germline lookup yields CDR1 SNHLY and CDR2 FYNNEI. Between the trimmed V and J ends, which lost 11 bases and 5 bases, there was a span of 16 bases. CDR3 loop: CALRTGSDNEQFF. In DNA form, the CDR3 reads TGTGCCCTCCGAACAGGGTCAGACAATGAGCAGTTCTTC.

J is TRBJ1-6 and V is TRBV5-4, with TRBD1 as a possible D gene (6 bases). CDR1 and CDR2 (germline): SGHNT, YYREEE (reference sequence). CDR3 size: 14 residues. V was shortened by 4 bases and J by 7 bases, with 12 bases between the two germline ends. The DNA of the CDR3 is TGTGCCAGCAGCATTCGGACAGAAAATTCACCCCTCCACTTT. This gives the protein CASSIRTENSPLHF.

The chain employs TRBV27 and TRBJ1-2, with D possibly being TRBD1 (5 bases). The CDR3 consists of 11 residues. Germline assignment: CDR1 MNHEY and CDR2 SMNVEV (reference sequence). Trimming took off 7 bases at V and 4 bases at J, with 7 bases between the two ends. The CDR3 protein is CASTGGYGYTF. The CDR3 bases are TGTGCCAGCACCGGGGGCTATGGCTACACCTTC.

The gene calls are TRBV19 and TRBJ1-2, with 9 bases matching TRBD1. The CDR3 covers 15 residues. CDR1 is LNHDA, CDR2 SQIVND, per germline (reference sequence). The junction had 8 bases not matched to a gene; V was cut back by 6 bases and J by 3 bases. This CDR3 is CASRKGQGNYYGYTF. Here the CDR3 DNA reads TGTGCCAGTAGGAAGGGACAGGGTAATTACTATGGCTACACCTTC.

The chain is built from TRBV4-1 and TRBJ2-2, with TRBD1 identical over 8 bases. CDR3 size: 15 residues. After removal of 1 base from V and 5 bases from J, the junction contained 3 bases not matched to a gene. Germline values: CDR1 MGHRA, CDR2 YSYEKL. CDR3 in DNA: TGCGCCAGCAGCCAAGTGGACAGGGAGACCGGGGAGCTGTTTTTT. This translates into CASSQVDRETGELFF.

Here the CDR3 reads CASRRDRASYNSPLHF. Written as DNA, the CDR3 is TGTGCCAGCAGACGCGACAGGGCCTCCTATAATTCACCCCTCCACTTT. The rearrangement links TRBV2 to TRBJ1-6; 7 positions match TRBD1. Germline values: CDR1 SNHLY, CDR2 FYNNEI. This CDR3 spans 16 amino acids. V was pared by 6 bases and J by 0 bases, with 5 bases of the junction left unmatched.

The rearrangement uses TRBV11-2 and TRBJ1-4, with D possibly TRBD1 on 6 matching bases. This CDR3 is 17 amino acids long. Germline V gives CDR1 SGHAT, CDR2 FQNNGV. Trimming took 1 base from V and 1 from J, leaving 13 bases between them. This CDR3 reads CASSLARGRGTNEKLFF. CDR3 bases: TGTGCCAGCAGCTTAGCCAGAGGCAGGGGAACTAATGAAAAACTGTTTTTT.

The chain is built from TRBV30 and TRBJ2-2; D is possibly TRBD1 (6 bases). Trimming removed 1 base from V and 6 bases from J, with 12 bases in between. Germline V CDR1 and CDR2: GTSNPN, SVGIG (reference sequence). This CDR3 comprises 14 residues. DNA for the CDR3: TGTGCCTGGAGTGGAACAGGGTCCCCCGGGGAGCTGTTTTTT. Residues: CAWSGTGSPGELFF.

The CDR3 reads CASSPDRGTQPQHF. CDR3 nucleotides: TGCGCCAGCAGCCCGGACAGGGGGACTCAGCCCCAGCATTTT. The V call is TRBV5-1, the J call TRBJ1-5, with TRBD1 identical over 10 bases. This CDR3 region has 14 residues. Trimming took 4 bases from V and 6 from J; bases not matched to a gene: 4. Germline CDR1 SGHRS, CDR2 YFSETQ.

The chain joins TRBV7-2 to TRBJ2-3, with TRBD2 matching 7 bases. Germline values: CDR1 SGHTA, CDR2 FQGNSA. This CDR3 has 14 residues. The junction had 1 base not matched to a gene; V was cut back by 4 bases and J by 0 bases. DNA for the CDR3: TGTGCCAGCAGCTCGGGACTAAGCACAGATACGCAGTATTTT. Amino acid sequence: CASSSGLSTDTQYF. The full variable domain, rest sourced from reference TRBV7-2 and TRBJ2-3, is GAGVSQSPSNKVTEKGKDVELRCDPISGHTALYWYRQSLGQGLEFLIYFQGNSAPDKSGLPSDRFSAERTGGSVSTLTIQRTQQEDSAVYLCASSSGLSTDTQYFGPGTRLTVL.

V and J are TRBV5-1 and TRBJ1-2, with D perhaps matching TRBD1 (6 bases). Trimming shortened V by 2 bases and J by 4 bases, and 15 bases separated the two germline ends. Germline CDR1 reads SGHRS; CDR2 reads YFSETQ. The CDR3 is 15 residues long. DNA of the CDR3: TGCGCCAGCAGCTTCACTGGACAGTTTGCCTATGGCTACACCTTC. It translates to CASSFTGQFAYGYTF.